The sequence of this TCR beta chain was determined in a study of T cell responses to AZD1222 COVID-19 vaccine (dated by TCRdb to the early 2020s). Study-wide context: TCR sequencing covered some 240 trial participants: 200 to 220 given two doses of AZD1222 and 26 given two doses of MenACWY control vaccine. Enrollment into the trials was organized by age into subgroups of 18-55, 56-69 and 70-plus years, and those subgroups contained roughly 140, 27 and 60 TCR-sequenced participants, respectively.

Comment on this clone: Its target antigen remains unknown. Base qualities are missing; no much larger clone stands one base away.

The CDR3 regions of human TCRbeta chains were analyzed by immunosequencing. Concerning the study's data processing: Repertoire TCRs were matched against a reference library of SARS-CoV-2-specific TCRs generated with the MIRA antigen-specificity platform. Breadth meant the fraction of unique TCRs that were SARS-CoV-2-associated, whereas depth meant the fraction of total T cells that were SARS-CoV-2-associated. Using the MIRA data, every spike-specific TCR was mapped to the spike region that the TCR reacted to and assigned to either a CD4 or a CD8 class. Log10-transformed breadth and depth values were compared by one-way ANOVA with Sidak's multiple comparisons tests. TCRdb took over this immuneACCESS table, retaining in-frame rearrangements with V and J assigned. Such tables are incomplete; in checked studies, under half of the missing clones stem from an unresolved V gene, and the remainder is unexplained. That table is the source of V, J and clone size, and D and trimming were worked out from the DNA. The table for this sample lists some 150,000 clones; 90% to 95% of them were counted only once. The top ten clones comprise 0.85% to 0.95% of the sample.

Findings and caveats that apply to the study as a whole: Because no day 14 peak-response samples were available, the repertoires could be characterized only after the peak T cell response. The 56-69-year group was small, and its depth increase did not reach significance, likely because of low power. Conclusions about previously exposed vaccinees are limited because only a handful of AZD1222 recipients were SARS-CoV-2 seropositive at baseline. Most participants were white British and females outnumbered males, and the authors suggested that clonal diversity may have been underestimated. After two AZD1222 doses, both the breadth and the depth of spike-specific TCRs were significantly higher than at day 0 and than in MenACWY recipients. The whole spike protein was spanned by vaccine-associated CD4 TCRs, and dominant responses were seen in regions 160-218 and 743-854. Nearly half of unique spike-specific TCRs reportedly recognized epitopes outside regions mutated in the B.1.351 and B.1.1.7 variants.

CDR1 and CDR2 are drawn from the germline V gene: KGHSH, LQKENI. There are 16 amino acids in the CDR3, from cysteine to phenylalanine inclusive. Kept here is only the CDR3 DNA, which spans 48 bases and is read in frame from base 1. V loses 2 bases, J loses 1 base, and the germline ends lie 14 bases apart. What the time point label conveys for this sample: baseline before first vaccination. In light of the paper, this sample's treatment or condition label describes: meningococcal conjugate vaccine given as trial control. The vaccinee samples were drawn from two UK trials, COV001 and COV002, one of which was a single-blind randomized controlled phase 2/3 trial testing AZD1222 (ChAdOx1 nCoV-19) in healthy adults. Trial participant PBMC samples were collected at day 0 and day 28 after the second dose for TCRbeta chain sequencing.

The sequence joins TRBV18 to TRBJ1-1, with the D gene too uncertain to name. The specimen was peripheral blood, collected on day 0 of MenACWY control vaccination. The source is an adult in good health. CDR3 loop: CASSPYVQTSNTEAFF. DNA sequence: TGTGCCAGCTCACCATATGTTCAGACTTCGAACACTGAAGCTTTCTTT.